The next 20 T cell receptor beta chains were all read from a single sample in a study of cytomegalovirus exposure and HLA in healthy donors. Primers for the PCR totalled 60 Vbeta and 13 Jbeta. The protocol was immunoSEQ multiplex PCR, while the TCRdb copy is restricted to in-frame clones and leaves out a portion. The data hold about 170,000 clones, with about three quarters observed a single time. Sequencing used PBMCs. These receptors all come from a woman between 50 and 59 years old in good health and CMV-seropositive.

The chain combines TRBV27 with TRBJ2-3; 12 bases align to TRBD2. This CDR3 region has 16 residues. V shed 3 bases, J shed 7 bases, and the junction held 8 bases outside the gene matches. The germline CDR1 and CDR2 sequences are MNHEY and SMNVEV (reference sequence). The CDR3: CASSFLSRTSGNTQYF. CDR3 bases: TGTGCCAGCAGTTTTTTATCAAGGACTAGCGGGAATACGCAGTATTTT.

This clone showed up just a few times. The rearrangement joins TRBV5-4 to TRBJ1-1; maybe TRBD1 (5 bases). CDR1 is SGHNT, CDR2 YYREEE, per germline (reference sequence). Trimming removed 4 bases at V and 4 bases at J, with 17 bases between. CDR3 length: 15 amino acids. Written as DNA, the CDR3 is TGTGCCAGCAGCCTCAGGGCACCCGGTGGCACTGAAGCTTTCTTT. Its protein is CASSLRAPGGTEAFF.

CDR3 protein: CASSHGQDAKLFF. As DNA, the CDR3 is TGTGCCAGCAGTCACGGACAGGACGCAAAACTGTTTTTT. The V call is TRBV6-1, the J call TRBJ1-4; 7 positions agree with TRBD1. The CDR3 is 13 residues long. The trim removed 5 bases at V and 10 bases at J, leaving 7 bases unmatched. Looked up from germline, CDR1 is MNHNS and CDR2 is SASEGT.

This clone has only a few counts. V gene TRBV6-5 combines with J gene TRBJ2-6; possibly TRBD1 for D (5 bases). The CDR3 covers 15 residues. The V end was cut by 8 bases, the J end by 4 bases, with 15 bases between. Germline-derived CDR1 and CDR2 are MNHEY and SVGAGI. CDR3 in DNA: TGTGCCAGCCGGTCAGGGCGCCTCGGGGCCAACGTCCTGACTTTC. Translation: CASRSGRLGANVLTF.

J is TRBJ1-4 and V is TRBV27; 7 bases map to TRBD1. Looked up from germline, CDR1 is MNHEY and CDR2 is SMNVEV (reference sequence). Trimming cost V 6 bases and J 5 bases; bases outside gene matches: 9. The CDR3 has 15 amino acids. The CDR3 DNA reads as TGTGCCAGCAGCCCTAGGAGGGGGCCAAATGAAAAACTGTTTTTT. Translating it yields CASSPRRGPNEKLFF.

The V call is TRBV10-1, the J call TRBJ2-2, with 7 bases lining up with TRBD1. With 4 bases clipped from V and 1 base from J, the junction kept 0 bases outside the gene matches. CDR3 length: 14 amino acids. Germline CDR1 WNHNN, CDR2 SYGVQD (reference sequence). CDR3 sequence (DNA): TGCGCCAGCAGTGGGACAGGGAACACCGGGGAGCTGTTTTTT. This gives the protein CASSGTGNTGELFF.

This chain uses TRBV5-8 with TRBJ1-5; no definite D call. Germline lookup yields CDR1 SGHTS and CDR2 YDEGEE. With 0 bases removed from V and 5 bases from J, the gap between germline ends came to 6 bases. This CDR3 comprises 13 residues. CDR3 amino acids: CASSLDSDQPQHF. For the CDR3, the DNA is TGTGCCAGCAGCTTGGACAGTGATCAGCCCCAGCATTTT.

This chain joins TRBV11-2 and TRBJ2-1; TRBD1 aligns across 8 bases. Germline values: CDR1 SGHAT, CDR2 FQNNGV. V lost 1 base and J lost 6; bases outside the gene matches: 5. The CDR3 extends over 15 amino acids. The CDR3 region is CASSLGAGGINEQFF. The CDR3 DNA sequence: TGTGCCAGCAGCTTAGGGGCAGGGGGCATCAATGAGCAGTTCTTC.

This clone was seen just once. The CDR3 loop reads CASSATESSSGANVLTF. CDR3 DNA: TGTGCCAGCAGTGCTACAGAATCAAGCTCTGGGGCCAACGTCCTGACTTTC. The V gene is TRBV2, the J gene TRBJ2-6; D is ambiguous. CDR1 SNHLY and CDR2 FYNNEI come from the germline V gene. V lost 4 bases, J lost 0 bases, and 13 bases lay in between. CDR3 size: 17 residues.

CDR3 nucleotide sequence: TGTGCCAGCAGCTTAATCGGGAATGAAAAACTGTTTTTT. It codes for CASSLIGNEKLFF. This rearrangement joins TRBV11-2 to TRBJ1-4; no clear D gene. Looked up from germline, CDR1 is SGHAT and CDR2 is FQNNGV. The CDR3 extends over 13 amino acids. Between the trimmed V and J ends, which lost 2 bases and 5 bases, there was a span of 6 bases.

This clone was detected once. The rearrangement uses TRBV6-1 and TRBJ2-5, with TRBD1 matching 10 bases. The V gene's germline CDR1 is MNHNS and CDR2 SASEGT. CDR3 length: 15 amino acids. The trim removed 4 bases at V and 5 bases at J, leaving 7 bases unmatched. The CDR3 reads CASSGMGTGAETQYF. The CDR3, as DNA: TGTGCCAGCAGTGGAATGGGGACAGGGGCCGAGACCCAGTACTTC.

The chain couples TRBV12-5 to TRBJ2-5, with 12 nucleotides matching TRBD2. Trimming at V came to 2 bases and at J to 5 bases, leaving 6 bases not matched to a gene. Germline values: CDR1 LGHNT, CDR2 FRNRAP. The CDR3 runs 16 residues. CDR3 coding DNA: TGTGCTAGTGGTTTGTTACTAGCGGGAGGCCAGGAGACCCAGTACTTC. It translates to CASGLLLAGGQETQYF.

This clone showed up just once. The CDR3 protein is CASSPWDRGLNEQFF. In DNA form, the CDR3 reads TGTGCCAGCAGCCCTTGGGACAGGGGATTAAATGAGCAGTTCTTC. The J gene is TRBJ2-1, the V gene TRBV9; 10 bases map to TRBD1. The trim removed 4 bases at V and 7 bases at J, leaving 8 bases unmatched. CDR3 length: 15 amino acids. Germline CDR1 is SGDLS and CDR2 is YYNGEE.

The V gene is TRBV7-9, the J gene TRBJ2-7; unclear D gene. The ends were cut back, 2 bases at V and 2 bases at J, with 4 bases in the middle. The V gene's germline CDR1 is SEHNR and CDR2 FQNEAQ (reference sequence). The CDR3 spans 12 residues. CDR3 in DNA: TGTGCCAGCAGCTTACAAACCTACGAGCAGTACTTC. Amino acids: CASSLQTYEQYF.

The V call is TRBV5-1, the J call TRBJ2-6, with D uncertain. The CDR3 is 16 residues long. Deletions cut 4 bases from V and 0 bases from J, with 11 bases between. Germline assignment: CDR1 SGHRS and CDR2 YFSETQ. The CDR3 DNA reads TGCGCCAGCAGCAGCCAACCCCTCTCTGGGGCCAACGTCCTGACTTTC. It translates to CASSSQPLSGANVLTF.

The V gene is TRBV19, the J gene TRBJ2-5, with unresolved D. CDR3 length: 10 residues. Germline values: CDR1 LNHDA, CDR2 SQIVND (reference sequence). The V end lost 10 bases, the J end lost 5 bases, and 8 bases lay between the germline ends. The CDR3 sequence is CAISHETQYF. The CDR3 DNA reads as TGTGCCATATCACATGAGACCCAGTACTTC.

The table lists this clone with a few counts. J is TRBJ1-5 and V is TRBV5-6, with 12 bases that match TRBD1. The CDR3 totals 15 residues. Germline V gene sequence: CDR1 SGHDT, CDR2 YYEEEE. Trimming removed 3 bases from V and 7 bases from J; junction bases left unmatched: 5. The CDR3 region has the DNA TGTGCCAGCAGCTGGGGACAGGGGGCAGGACAGCCCCAGCATTTT. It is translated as CASSWGQGAGQPQHF.

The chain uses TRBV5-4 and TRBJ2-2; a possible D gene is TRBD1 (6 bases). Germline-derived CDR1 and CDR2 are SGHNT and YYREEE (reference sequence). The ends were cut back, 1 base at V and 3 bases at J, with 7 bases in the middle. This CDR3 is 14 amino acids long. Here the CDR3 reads CASSLQGYTGELFF. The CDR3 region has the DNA TGTGCCAGCAGCTTGCAGGGGTACACCGGGGAGCTGTTTTTT.

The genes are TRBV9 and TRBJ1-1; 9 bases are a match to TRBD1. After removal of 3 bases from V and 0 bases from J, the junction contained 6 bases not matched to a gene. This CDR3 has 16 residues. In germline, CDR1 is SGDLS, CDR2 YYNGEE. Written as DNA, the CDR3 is TGTGCCAGCAGCGCCGGGACAGGGTATATGAACACTGAAGCTTTCTTT. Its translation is CASSAGTGYMNTEAFF.

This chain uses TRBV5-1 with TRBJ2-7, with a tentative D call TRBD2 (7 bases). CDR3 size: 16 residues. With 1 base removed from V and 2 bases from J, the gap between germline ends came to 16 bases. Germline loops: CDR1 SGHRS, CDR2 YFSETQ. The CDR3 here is CASSLIKGGGAYEQYF. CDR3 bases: TGCGCCAGCAGCTTGATAAAGGGAGGGGGGGCCTACGAGCAGTACTTC.